These 2 T cell receptor beta chains came from one sample sequenced in a study of early stage breast cancer tumors. Here immunoSEQ multiplex PCR was the method, and the copy in TCRdb shows in-frame clones only, minus some. The sample yields approximately 48,000 clones, just over 90% seen once. The source material was blood. The receptors come from a person in their 70s with breast cancer.

The chain links TRBV7-2 to TRBJ2-4; 11 bases line up with TRBD2. Germline CDR1 is SGHTA and CDR2 is FQGNSA. V was clipped by 4 bases and J by 6 bases; unmatched bases: 8. CDR3 length equals 16 residues. The DNA for the CDR3 is TGTGCCAGCAGCTCCATGTCTGGACTAGCGGGAAACATTCAGTACTTC. Translated: CASSSMSGLAGNIQYF.

This rearrangement joins TRBV15 to TRBJ1-2; D might be TRBD1 (6 bases). Germline V gene data show CDR1 as LNHNV and CDR2 as YYDKDF (reference sequence). The germline V and J ends were trimmed by 5 bases and 4 bases, with 17 bases remaining between them. This CDR3 comprises 15 residues. CDR3 loop: CATSGGRALGYGYTF. CDR3 in DNA: TGTGCCACCAGCGGGGGCAGGGCCCTGGGCTATGGCTACACCTTC.